Each of the 23 T cell receptor beta chains below was sequenced from the same sample in a study of response to subunit inactivated influenza vaccine. One entry per CDR3 protein, called by TCRdb with MiXCR from the RT-PCR reads. The sample carries 500,000 to 600,000 distinct CDR3 sequences, less than 15% recorded once. Sequencing was performed on PBMCs from blood, taken 11 to 12 days after vaccination. All receptors derive from a man aged 50 to 60 who received an inactivated influenza vaccine.

This clonotype has more than one count but fewer than ten. This chain connects TRBV10-3 to TRBJ2-1; D not certain. The germline CDR1 and CDR2 sequences are ENHRY and SYGVKD. This CDR3 has 12 residues. Trimming took 10 bases from V and 6 from J, leaving 13 bases between them. The DNA for the CDR3 is TGTGCCAGCGCCTATTCCGTCAATGAGCAGTTCTTC. Translating it yields CASAYSVNEQFF.

This clonotype was counted between two and nine times. The chain employs TRBV29-1 and TRBJ2-1, with TRBD2 matching 7 bases. The junction had 5 bases not matched to a gene; V was cut back by 4 bases and J by 2 bases. CDR1 and CDR2 from the germline V gene are SQVTM and ANQGSEA. The CDR3 extends over 14 amino acids. The CDR3 sequence is CSVVREGPYNEQFF. The CDR3 DNA is TGCAGCGTTGTGAGGGAGGGCCCCTACAATGAGCAGTTCTTC.

This clonotype was detected only a few times. The chain carries TRBV3-1 and TRBJ2-1; TRBD2 agrees at 8 bases. The CDR3 runs 16 residues. V lost 2 bases and J lost 2; bases outside the gene matches: 5. Germline assignment: CDR1 LGHDT and CDR2 YNNKEL (reference sequence). CDR3 sequence: CASSQLAGSTYNEQFF. CDR3 in DNA: TGTGCCAGCAGCCAATTAGCGGGATCCACCTACAATGAGCAGTTCTTC.

This clonotype has at least ten counts. CDR3 sequence: CAIQGLGSGEQFF. The CDR3 DNA reads TGTGCCATACAGGGTTTGGGCTCAGGTGAGCAGTTCTTC. The rearrangement links TRBV10-3 to TRBJ2-1; D might be TRBD1 (6 bases). The CDR3 consists of 13 residues. Per germline, CDR1 ENHRY and CDR2 SYGVKD. The germline V and J ends were trimmed by 9 bases and 9 bases, with 18 bases remaining between them.

This clonotype was seen a few times. The rearrangement links TRBV19 to TRBJ2-6, with D possibly called TRBD1 or TRBD2 (6 bases each). Trimming pared 6 bases from V and 0 bases from J, leaving 9 bases between. The CDR3 has 15 residues. From germline, CDR1 is LNHDA and CDR2 SQIVND (reference sequence). As DNA, the CDR3 is TGTGCCAGTAGGAGGGGGGACTCTGGGGCCAACGTCCTGACTTTC. This codes for CASRRGDSGANVLTF. The variable domain in full, with the rest retrieved from reference TRBV19 and TRBJ2-6, is DGGITQSPKYLFRKEGQNVTLSCEQNLNHDAMYWYRQDPGQGLRLIYYSQIVNDFQKGDIAEGYSVSREKKESFPLTVTSAQKNPTAFYLCASRRGDSGANVLTFGAGSRLTVL.

A few counts support this clonotype. The V gene is TRBV7-9, the J gene TRBJ2-7; no reliable D call. The germline V and J ends were trimmed by 1 base and 3 bases, with 4 bases remaining between them. The germline CDR1 and CDR2 sequences are SEHNR and FQNEAQ (reference sequence). The CDR3 length is 12 residues. CDR3 sequence (DNA): TGTGCCAGCAGCTTAGTCGACTACGAGCAGTACTTC. Protein sequence: CASSLVDYEQYF.

This clonotype was seen repeatedly, ten times or more. The rearrangement uses TRBV15 and TRBJ2-3; tentatively, D is TRBD1 (7 bases). Per germline, CDR1 LNHNV and CDR2 YYDKDF (reference sequence). V lost 5 bases and J 5 bases, leaving 14 bases between the germline ends. This CDR3 region has 14 residues. The CDR3 spells CATSAGQNRDTQYF. In DNA, the CDR3 is TGTGCCACCAGCGCGGGACAGAACCGAGATACGCAGTATTTT.

The rearrangement links TRBV7-6 to TRBJ1-1; the match to TRBD1 covers 8 bases. Trimming took 6 bases from V and 0 from J; bases not matched to a gene: 12. This CDR3 is built from 17 residues. Germline CDR1 is SGHVS and CDR2 is FNYEAQ. The DNA of the CDR3 is TGTGCCAGCAGTTCGCAGGGGGCCCCTCTCATGAACACTGAAGCTTTCTTT. Translation: CASSSQGAPLMNTEAFF. Full variable domain (outside the CDR3, taken from reference TRBV7-6 and TRBJ1-1): GAGVSQSPRYKVTKRGQDVALRCDPISGHVSLYWYRQALGQGPEFLTYFNYEAQQDKSGLPNDRFSAERPEGSISTLTIQRTEQRDSAMYRCASSSQGAPLMNTEAFFGQGTRLTVV.

This clonotype has a count of ten or more. This chain joins TRBV28 and TRBJ2-1; D uncertain. Trimming took 8 bases from V and 5 from J, leaving 13 bases between them. Germline V CDR1 and CDR2: MDHEN, SYDVKM. The CDR3 spans 13 residues. The CDR3 spells CASSETPNNEQFF. The CDR3 DNA is TGTGCCAGCTCTGAGACACCGAACAATGAGCAGTTCTTC.

This clonotype was seen a handful of times. The chain links TRBV20-1 to TRBJ2-1, with 14 bases lining up with TRBD2. The CDR3 totals 14 residues. The germline CDR1 and CDR2 sequences are DFQATT and SNEGSKA (reference sequence). V shed 5 bases and J 5 bases; nucleotides not matched to a gene: 2. CDR3 residues: CSAPTSGRDNEQFF. The CDR3 nucleotides read TGCAGTGCTCCGACTAGCGGGAGGGACAATGAGCAGTTCTTC.

The table lists this clonotype with a few counts. This sequence joins TRBV20-1 and TRBJ2-1; no clear D gene. V was shortened by 0 bases and J by 5 bases, with 5 bases between the two germline ends. The CDR3 extends over 12 amino acids. In germline, CDR1 is DFQATT, CDR2 SNEGSKA (reference sequence). Here the CDR3 DNA reads TGCAGTGCTAGAGATGGCGACAATGAGCAGTTCTTC. Protein product: CSARDGDNEQFF.

This clonotype was seen a handful of times. The chain employs TRBV9 and TRBJ2-7; D gene ambiguous. The V gene's germline CDR1 is SGDLS and CDR2 YYNGEE. The V end lost 3 bases, the J end lost 3 bases, and 13 bases lay between the germline ends. The CDR3 runs 14 residues. The CDR3 DNA sequence: TGTGCCAGCAGCGCAGTGGCCCCCCTCTACGAGCAGTACTTC. Its protein product is CASSAVAPLYEQYF.

This clonotype was detected only a few times. This chain links TRBV7-2 with TRBJ2-3; TRBD2 matches 9 bases. This CDR3 has 15 amino acids. The V segment lost 1 base and the J segment 10 bases; nucleotides outside the gene matches: 9. Germline V gene data show CDR1 as SGHTA and CDR2 as FQGNSA. Here the CDR3 reads CASSLGREGGAPQYF. The CDR3 DNA reads as TGTGCCAGCAGCTTAGGGCGGGAGGGCGGTGCTCCGCAGTATTTT.

CDR3 sequence reads: CASSQDLGAGRYNEQFF. The CDR3, as DNA: TGCGCCAGCAGCCAAGATCTGGGAGCGGGGCGCTACAATGAGCAGTTCTTC. V is TRBV4-1 and J is TRBJ2-1; 7 bases match TRBD2. J gave up 3 bases and V 0 bases, and 8 bases lay outside the gene matches. This CDR3 is built from 17 residues. Germline assignment: CDR1 MGHRA and CDR2 YSYEKL.

This clonotype was detected a few times. V and J are TRBV5-1 and TRBJ1-5; D might be TRBD1 (5 bases). V was pared by 1 base and J by 5 bases, with 10 bases between. The germline CDR1 and CDR2 sequences are SGHRS and YFSETQ. The CDR3 totals 14 residues. In nucleotides, the CDR3 is TGCGCCAGCAGCTTGAGGGGTACGGATCAGCCCCAGCATTTT. Translation gives CASSLRGTDQPQHF.

This clonotype has more than one count but fewer than ten. The chain links TRBV20-1 to TRBJ2-5; D perhaps matches TRBD1 (6 bases). The V gene lost 6 bases and the J gene lost 5 bases, with 22 bases spanning the gap. The CDR3 totals 15 residues. CDR1 is DFQATT and CDR2 is SNEGSKA in the germline V gene (reference sequence). DNA of the CDR3: TGCAGTGCCTACGACCGCAGGGGATCCCACGAGACCCAGTACTTC. The encoded protein is CSAYDRRGSHETQYF.

This clonotype showed up just a few times. V and J are TRBV9 and TRBJ1-2, with a weak D call TRBD1 (5 bases). CDR1 SGDLS and CDR2 YYNGEE come from the germline V gene. The CDR3 consists of 13 residues. V lost 0 bases and J lost 6, with 9 bases in between. CDR3: CASSVEGLDGYTF. The CDR3 nucleotides are TGTGCCAGCAGCGTAGAGGGGTTAGATGGCTACACCTTC.

The V call is TRBV20-1, the J call TRBJ2-3; D remains ambiguous. The V and J ends lost 3 bases and 2 bases respectively, with 18 bases between them. This CDR3 has 16 amino acids. From germline, CDR1 is DFQATT and CDR2 SNEGSKA (reference sequence). This CDR3 reads CSARSLQAAVTDTQYF. The CDR3 DNA reads TGCAGTGCTAGGTCCCTTCAGGCGGCTGTCACAGATACGCAGTATTTT.

This clonotype was recorded a few times. This sequence joins TRBV9 and TRBJ2-5, with D uncertain. The germline gives CDR1 SGDLS, CDR2 YYNGEE. The V end was cut by 3 bases, the J end by 5 bases, with 11 bases between. The CDR3 consists of 13 residues. In DNA, the CDR3 is TGTGCCAGCAGCGCGACGATGGGCGAGACCCAGTACTTC. It specifies CASSATMGETQYF.

The V call is TRBV9, the J call TRBJ2-7; D ambiguous. The CDR3 is 14 amino acids. Looked up from germline, CDR1 is SGDLS and CDR2 is YYNGEE. Between the trimmed V and J ends, which lost 0 bases and 2 bases, there was a span of 9 bases. CDR3 in amino acids: CASSVGRTPYEQYF. The CDR3 coding sequence is TGTGCCAGCAGCGTAGGAAGGACCCCCTACGAGCAGTACTTC.

The V and J genes are TRBV7-2 and TRBJ1-2; TRBD1 aligns across 7 bases. Losses at the gene ends were 5 bases for V and 1 base for J; bases not matched to a gene: 4. Germline CDR1 is SGHTA and CDR2 is FQGNSA. CDR3 length: 14 residues. The CDR3 here is CASSARQGNYGYTF. CDR3 nucleotides: TGTGCCAGCAGCGCTAGACAGGGTAACTATGGCTACACCTTC.

This clonotype was recorded many times. J is TRBJ2-3 and V is TRBV12-3 or TRBV12-4; 8 positions agree with TRBD2. V was clipped by 5 bases and J by 4 bases; unmatched bases: 5. The CDR3 covers 14 residues. The CDR3 region is CASSLGTRADTQYF. In nucleotides, the CDR3 is TGTGCCAGCAGTCTAGGGACTAGAGCAGATACGCAGTATTTT.

The sample holds many counts of this clonotype. V gene TRBV20-1 combines with J gene TRBJ2-1; TRBD2 matches 7 bases. J was trimmed by 0 bases and V by 6 bases; bases with no gene match: 5. The length of the CDR3 is 14 residues. The germline V gene encodes CDR1 DFQATT and CDR2 SNEGSKA (reference sequence). This CDR3 reads CSARRGSSYNEQFF. CDR3 nucleotides: TGCAGTGCCCGGCGGGGGAGCTCCTACAATGAGCAGTTCTTC.